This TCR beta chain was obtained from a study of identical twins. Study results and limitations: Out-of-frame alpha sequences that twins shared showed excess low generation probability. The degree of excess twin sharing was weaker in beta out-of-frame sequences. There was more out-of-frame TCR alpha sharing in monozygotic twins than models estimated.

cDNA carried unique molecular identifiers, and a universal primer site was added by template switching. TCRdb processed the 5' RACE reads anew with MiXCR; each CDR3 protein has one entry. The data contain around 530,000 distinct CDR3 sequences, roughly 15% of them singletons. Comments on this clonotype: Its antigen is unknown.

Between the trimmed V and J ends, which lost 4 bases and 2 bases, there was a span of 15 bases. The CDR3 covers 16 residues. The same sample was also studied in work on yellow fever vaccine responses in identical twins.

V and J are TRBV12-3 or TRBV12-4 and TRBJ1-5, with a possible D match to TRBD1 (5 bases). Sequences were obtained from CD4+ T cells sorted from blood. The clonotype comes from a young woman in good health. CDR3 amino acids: CASSCARVDCNQPQHF. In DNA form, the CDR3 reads TGTGCCAGCAGTTGCGCCAGGGTCGATTGCAATCAGCCCCAGCATTTT.